The TCR beta chain under discussion was sequenced for a study of glioma-infiltrating T cells. The iRepertoire nested amplicon-rescue multiplex PCR amplified TCR alpha and beta CDR3s from RNA. Each CDR3 protein is one row after TCRdb ran MiXCR on the multiplex PCR reads. The sample records 100,000 to 150,000 distinct CDR3 sequences, around a quarter being singletons. Study-wide points: CDR3 overlap between tissue and blood was very small. Non-neoplastic patients had below-expected tissue-blood divergence, while all gliomas exceeded expectation.

This clonotype was detected only a few times. Antigen unknown. Sequenced sample: glioma tissue, nonneoplastic brain tissue, or PBMCs (not recorded which). The clonotype originates from a human donor with low-grade glioma or glioblastoma, undergoing nonglioma brain surgery, or in good health (not recorded which).

The CDR3 nucleotides read TGTGCCAGCAGCCATTCTTCTAGAGGGATCTACGAGCAGTACGTC. Amino acid sequence: CASSHSSRGIYEQYV. The V gene is TRBV3-1, the J gene TRBJ2-7, with D tentatively TRBD2 (5 bases). Trimming shortened V by 3 bases and J by 3 bases, and 15 bases separated the two germline ends. CDR1 LGHDT and CDR2 YNNKEL come from the germline V gene (reference sequence). This CDR3 has 15 residues.